This T cell receptor beta chain was captured by sequencing in a study of blood T cell repertoires in COVID-19. Overall study context: Acute-phase and convalescent COVID-19 samples originated in the United States, Italy and Spain. T cells, B-cell-depleted T cells, or PBMCs supplied cDNA or gDNA.

The CDR3 sequence is 15 residues long. CDR1 is GTSNPN and CDR2 is SVGIG in the germline V gene (reference sequence). Trimming stripped 2 bases from V and 5 bases from J, with 13 bases between. In the authors' workflow: Reference gene primers were amplified, and this amplification served to estimate nucleated cell counts. TCRdb's table, derived via immunoSEQ multiplex PCR, lists solely in-frame clones and lacks some. V, J and clone size were drawn from that table, and D and trimming were deduced from the DNA. The table includes tens of thousands of clones, 70% to 90% detected once. The TCR was taken from a man between 60 and 75 years old with acute or convalescent COVID-19. The chain links TRBV30 to TRBJ1-6; D perhaps matches TRBD1 (5 bases). The sequenced material came from peripheral blood. The CDR3 reads CAWSHQGFNNSPLHF. CDR3 DNA: TGTGCCTGGAGTCATCAGGGTTTTAATAATTCACCCCTCCACTTT.